The present T cell receptor beta chain was sequenced within a study of T cell responses to AZD1222 COVID-19 vaccine. Study conclusions and caveats: Spike-spanning, vaccine-associated CD4 TCRs were dominant at 160-218 and 743-854. Nearly half of unique spike-specific TCRs reportedly avoided B.1.351 and B.1.1.7 mutated regions. Spike-specific TCR breadth and depth grew following two AZD1222 doses. Repertoires were obtained solely post-peak T cell response.

The table came from immunoSEQ multiplex PCR; TCRdb's copy has only in-frame clones and leaves some out. The sample has 150,000 to 180,000 clones, about nine tenths seen once. Remarks on this clone: What it binds is not known.

Germline assignment: CDR1 MNHEY and CDR2 SMNVEV (reference sequence). The CDR3 is 19 residues long. V dropped 2 bases and J dropped 4; count of bases not matched to a gene: 16. Specimen: peripheral blood, collected on day 0 of AZD1222 vaccination. This sequence joins TRBV27 and TRBJ1-1; 10 bases agree with TRBD1. This clonotype was obtained from an adult in good health. CDR3 bases: TGTGCCAGCAGTTTAGGACCGGGACAGGGGAATATCGGGAGCACTGAAGCTTTCTTT. Its protein product is CASSLGPGQGNIGSTEAFF.